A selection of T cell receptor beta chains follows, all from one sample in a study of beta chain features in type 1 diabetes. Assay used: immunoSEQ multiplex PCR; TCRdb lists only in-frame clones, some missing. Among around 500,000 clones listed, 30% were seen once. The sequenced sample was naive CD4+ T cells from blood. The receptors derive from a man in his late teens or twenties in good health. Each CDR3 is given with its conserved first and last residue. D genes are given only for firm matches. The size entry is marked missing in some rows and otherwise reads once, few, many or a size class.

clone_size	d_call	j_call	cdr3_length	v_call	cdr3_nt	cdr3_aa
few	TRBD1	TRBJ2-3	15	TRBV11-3	TGTGCCAGCAGCTTACCGGGACAGGGAGGAGATACGCAGTATTTT	CASSLPGQGGDTQYF
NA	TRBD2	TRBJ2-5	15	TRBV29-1	TGCAGCGCCGAGGGACTAGCGTCCCCTTCGGAGACCCAGTACTTC	CSAEGLASPSETQYF
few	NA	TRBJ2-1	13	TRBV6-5	TGTGCCAGCAAACTAGACTCCTACAATGAGCAGTTCTTC	CASKLDSYNEQFF
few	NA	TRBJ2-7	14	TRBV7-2	TGTGCCAGCAGCTTAGTCGGGGGTTCGTACGAGCAGTACTTC	CASSLVGGSYEQYF
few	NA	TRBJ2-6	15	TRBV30	TGTGCCTGGACCCAAGCAGGGGCTGGGGCCAACGTCCTGACTTTC	CAWTQAGAGANVLTF
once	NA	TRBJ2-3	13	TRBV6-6	TGTGCCAGCAGTTTCCCGGGCACAGATACGCAGTATTTT	CASSFPGTDTQYF
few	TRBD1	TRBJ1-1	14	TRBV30	TGTGCCTGGAGCCGGGACAGACTGAACACTGAAGCTTTCTTT	CAWSRDRLNTEAFF
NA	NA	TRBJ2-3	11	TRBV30	TGTGCCTGGAGGACCACAGATACGCAGTATTTT	CAWRTTDTQYF
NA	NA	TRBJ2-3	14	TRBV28	TGTGCCAGTCTGGGGGCGCGGAGCACAGATACGCAGTATTTT	CASLGARSTDTQYF
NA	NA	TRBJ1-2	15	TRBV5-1	TGCGCCAGCAGCTTGGCGCCAGGCCTGAACTATGGCTACACCTTC	CASSLAPGLNYGYTF
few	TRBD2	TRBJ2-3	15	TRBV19	TGTGCCAGTAGTATCGCTAGCGGGAGGACAGATACGCAGTATTTT	CASSIASGRTDTQYF
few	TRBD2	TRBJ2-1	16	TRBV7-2	TGTGCCAGCAGCTTAGCATCTAGCGGGATGAGGGAAGAGCAGTTCTTC	CASSLASSGMREEQFF
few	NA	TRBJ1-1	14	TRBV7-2	TGTGCCAGCAGCCCGACGGTGGACCGCACTGAAGCTTTCTTT	CASSPTVDRTEAFF
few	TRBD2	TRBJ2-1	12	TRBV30	TGTGCCTGGAGTAAGCGGGAGCGTGAGCAGTTCTTC	CAWSKREREQFF
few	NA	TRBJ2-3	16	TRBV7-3	TGTGCCAGCAGCCCCGGCGGCGGACGATACACAGATACGCAGTATTTT	CASSPGGGRYTDTQYF
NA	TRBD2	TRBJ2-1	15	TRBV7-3	TGTGCCAGCAGTACACTAGCGGGAGACTACAATGAGCAGTTCTTC	CASSTLAGDYNEQFF
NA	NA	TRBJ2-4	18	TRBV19	TGTGCCAGTAGTTCCGCTCCCCCGGGGGGCAGGACTAAAAACATTCAGTACTTC	CASSSAPPGGRTKNIQYF
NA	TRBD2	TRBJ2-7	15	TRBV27	TGTGCCAGCAGTTTATCGTCTAGCGGAACCTACGAGCAGTACTTC	CASSLSSSGTYEQYF
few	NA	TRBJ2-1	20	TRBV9	TGTGCCAGCAGCGCCAGAAGGGGGTCAGGGGGAGGGATCTCCTACAATGAGCAGTTCTTC	CASSARRGSGGGISYNEQFF
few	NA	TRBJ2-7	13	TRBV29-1	TGCAGCGTCTCCGGGACATTACCCTACGAGCAGTACTTC	CSVSGTLPYEQYF
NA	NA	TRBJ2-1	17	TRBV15	TGTGCCACCAGCGGGGTGAATCGAGCCTCTCCCCCTGTGAGGCAGTTCTTC	CATSGVNRASPPVRQFF
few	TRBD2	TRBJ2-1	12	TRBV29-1	TGCAGCGCCGGGACTAGCTGGAATGAGCAGTTCTTC	CSAGTSWNEQFF
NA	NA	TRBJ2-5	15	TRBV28	TGTGCCAGCAGCCCGCGTAGCCCGGCGCGGGAGACCCAGTACTTC	CASSPRSPARETQYF
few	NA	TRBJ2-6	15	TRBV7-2	TGTGCCAGCAGCTTAACCGGGTCTGGGGCCAACGTCCTGACTTTC	CASSLTGSGANVLTF
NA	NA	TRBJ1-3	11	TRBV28	TGTGCCAGCAGGACAGCCAACTCCATATATTTT	CASRTANSIYF
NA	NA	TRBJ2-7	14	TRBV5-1	TGCGCCAGCAGCTTCCGGGATAGGAACTACGAGCAGTACTTC	CASSFRDRNYEQYF
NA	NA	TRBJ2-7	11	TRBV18	TGTGCCAGCTCATCCTCCTACGAGCAGTACTTC	CASSSSYEQYF
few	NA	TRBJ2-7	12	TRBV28	TGTGCCAGCAGCACTCCGGCGTACGAGCAGTACTTC	CASSTPAYEQYF
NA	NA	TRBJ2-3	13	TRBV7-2	TGTGCCAGCAGCTTAGCGGGAGCAGATACGCAGTATTTT	CASSLAGADTQYF
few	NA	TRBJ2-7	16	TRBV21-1	TGTGCCAGCAGCAAAGCGGACCCCGGTGGGTCCTACGAGCAGTACTTC	CASSKADPGGSYEQYF
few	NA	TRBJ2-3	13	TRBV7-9	TGTGCCAGCAGCGGAGAAGGCACAGATACGCAGTATTTT	CASSGEGTDTQYF
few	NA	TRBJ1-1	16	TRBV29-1	TGCAGCGTTGAAGAGAATCGTGCAGGGTGGAACACTGAAGCTTTCTTT	CSVEENRAGWNTEAFF
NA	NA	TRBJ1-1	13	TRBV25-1	TGTGCCAGCAGTGCCCCACTAGGCACTGAAGCTTTCTTT	CASSAPLGTEAFF
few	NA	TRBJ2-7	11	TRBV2	TGTGCCAGCAGACGAGCCTACGAGCAGTACTTC	CASRRAYEQYF
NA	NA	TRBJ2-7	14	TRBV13	TGTGCCAGCAGCTTAGTTGCGAGTGCCTACGAGCAGTACTTC	CASSLVASAYEQYF
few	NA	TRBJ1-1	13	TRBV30	TGTGCCTGGAGTGAACTAATGAACACTGAAGCTTTCTTT	CAWSELMNTEAFF
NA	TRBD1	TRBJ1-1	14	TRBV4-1	TGCGCCAGCAGCCGAACAGGGGGCAACACTGAAGCTTTCTTT	CASSRTGGNTEAFF
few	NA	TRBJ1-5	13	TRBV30	TGTGCCTGGAGAGGTTTTCAGGATCAGCCCCAGCATTTT	CAWRGFQDQPQHF
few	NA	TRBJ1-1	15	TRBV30	TGTGCCTGGAGTGCCCCGGGACGTGGGGACACTGAAGCTTTCTTT	CAWSAPGRGDTEAFF
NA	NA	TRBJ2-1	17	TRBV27	TGTGCCAGCAGTCCCCCTTTGGTCCTTAACTCCTACAATGAGCAGTTCTTC	CASSPPLVLNSYNEQFF
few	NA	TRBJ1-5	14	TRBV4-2	TGTGCCAGCAGCCAAGGGTCAGTTAATCAGCCCCAGCATTTT	CASSQGSVNQPQHF
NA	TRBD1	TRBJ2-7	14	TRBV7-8	TGTGCCAGCAGCCGGGACAGCGGAGCCTACGAGCAGTACTTC	CASSRDSGAYEQYF
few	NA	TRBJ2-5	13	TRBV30	TGTGCCTGGGGACTCAGGGTCCAAGAGACCCAGTACTTC	CAWGLRVQETQYF
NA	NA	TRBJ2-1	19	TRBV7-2	TGTGCCAGCAGCTTGGACAGGCAGCGGGCGATTCTCGTAGGGGATGAGCAGTTCTTC	CASSLDRQRAILVGDEQFF